This T cell receptor (beta chain) came from a study of CD8+ T cells in alopecia areata (dated by TCRdb to the late 2010s). Regarding the study in general: Treated patients were enrolled in an open-label pilot trial of oral tofacitinib at 5 to 10 mg twice daily for moderate-to-severe alopecia areata. In both human patients and the C3H/HeJ mouse model, the study applied high-throughput TCRbeta sequencing to look at T cell clonal expansion in alopecia areata. immunoSEQ multiplex PCR using 35 Vbeta forward primers and 13 Jbeta reverse primers was used to amplify TCRbeta CDR3 regions. Scalp clonality was compared across normal scalp (n=4), patchy alopecia areata scalp (n=8), and alopecia totalis/universalis scalp (n=8). In humans, TCRbeta sequencing was performed on scalp tissue and on sorted CD4+ and CD8+ peripheral blood T cells from healthy controls and from patients with patchy or totalis/universalis alopecia areata. The RNA source kit depended on sample type: the PAXgene miRNA kit for fixed scalp, the miRNeasy kit for PBMCs, and the RNeasy kit for mouse skin. Tofacitinib was given for 6 to 18 months, followed by 6 months of follow-up off drug to assess delayed response and recurrence. Patients on tofacitinib were biopsied at baseline and after 4 and 24 weeks of treatment, and several of the patients also had a later scalp biopsy. Disease severity in treated patients was measured with the SALT score, which quantifies the percentage of affected scalp surface area. Here is what the overall study found, with its caveats: Lesional scalp, especially in alopecia totalis/universalis, showed higher clonality and more expanded CD8+ clones than normal scalp, suggesting antigenic drive. Tofacitinib significantly lowered scalp clonality and the number of expanded CD8+ clones among the top 100 scalp clones. The treated cohort was small, with a single nonresponder, so links between baseline CD8+ expansion and response need larger studies. Unlike mouse skin, where gammadelta T cells dominate, normal human skin contains resident alphabeta T cells that get sequenced too, which complicates analysis of the scalp TCR repertoire. Many expanded lesional clones persisted in scalp and blood during tofacitinib treatment, which may partly explain relapse after stopping treatment. Shared TCR sequences between patients were less evident than in mice, which may be partly attributable to HLA diversity in the patient population.

About this clone: The antigen it recognizes is unknown. Qualities for individual bases were not recorded, and no much larger clone is one base off.

What the time point label conveys for this sample: about 25 weeks on oral tofacitinib. The treatment or condition label, as the study defines it: oral pan-JAK inhibitor, 5-10 mg twice daily. Lesional scalp punch biopsies and peripheral blood were collected from alopecia areata patients. PBMCs were separated by density centrifugation and stained for CD3, CD4 and CD8, after which CD4+ and CD8+ T cells were sorted on a FACSAria. Taken from the germline V gene, the CDR1 and CDR2 loops are SGHRS and YFSETQ. Germline trimming amounts to 1 base on V and 1 base on J, with 4 as the count of junction bases outside the gene matches. There are 16 amino acids in the CDR3, from cysteine to phenylalanine inclusive. Only CDR3 DNA is held: 48 bases, read in frame from base 1. Receptor libraries were prepared by the immunoSEQ multiplex PCR assay. RNA was extracted from all samples and reverse transcribed into cDNA, which served as template for TCR sequencing. First-strand cDNA was synthesized with SuperScript III using a 2:1 mix of oligo-dT and random hexamers. A synthetic immune receptor repertoire was used to assess amplification bias, and residual bias was removed computationally. As for the authors' bioinformatics: Raw reads were preprocessed for error removal, and CDR3 was defined according to IMGT conventions as running from the conserved cysteine to phenylalanine. To get clonality, Shannon entropy was normalized by log2 of the number of productive unique TCRs and the result was subtracted from 1. Scalp TCRbeta sequences were cross-referenced with sorted blood CD4 and CD8 repertoires so that the CD4 or CD8 identity of scalp clones could be inferred. In TCRdb, the immuneACCESS table is reduced to in-frame sequences with V and J assigned. These tables do not hold every clone; where another copy was compared, an unresolved V gene accounts for under half, and the others remain unexplained. V, J and clone size were drawn from that table, and D and trimming were deduced from the DNA. Within this sample are 150,000 to 200,000 clones, with roughly 66% of them counted one time only. The biggest ten clones account for 1% of the sample.

The source of this sequence is a human donor with alopecia areata. Sequenced material: CD4+ T cells sorted from blood, taken at week 24, from a patient treated with tofacitinib. The V and J segments used are TRBV5-1 and TRBJ2-5; 10 of the junction bases match TRBD2. The CDR3 reads as follows: CASSLNSGGLQETQYF. The DNA sequence is as follows: TGCGCCAGCAGCTTGAATAGCGGGGGGCTCCAAGAGACCCAGTACTTC.